The rows below give T cell receptor beta chains drawn from one sample of a study of blood T cell repertoires in COVID-19. TCRdb's table, derived via immunoSEQ multiplex PCR, lists solely in-frame clones and lacks some. The table lists approximately 85,000 clones, around 90% of them singletons. Sequences were obtained from peripheral blood. These receptors originate from a woman of 80 years or more with active or convalescent COVID-19. The CDR3 runs from the conserved cysteine through the conserved F or W. A D gene is named only where the DNA matches it firmly. Expanded clones are given a class, and other clones once, few, many or no size at all.

-	TRBV5-1	TRBJ2-2	-	TGCGCCAGCAGCCAGGAGGACACCGGGGAGCTGTTTTTT	CASSQEDTGELFF
-	TRBV29-1	TRBJ2-5	-	TGCAGCGTCGGACATATCCAAGAGACCCAGTACTTC	CSVGHIQETQYF
-	TRBV18	TRBJ2-7	TRBD1	TGTGCCAGCTCACCCAGGGACAGGAACTCCTACGAGCAGTACTTC	CASSPRDRNSYEQYF
few	TRBV6-5	TRBJ1-6	-	TGTGCCAGCAGTAGGGTAGAGGGGAGGAATTCACCCCTCCACTTT	CASSRVEGRNSPLHF
-	TRBV18	TRBJ2-7	TRBD1	TGTGCCAGCTCACCCTACCGGGACAGCAACTACGAGCAGTACTTC	CASSPYRDSNYEQYF
-	TRBV19	TRBJ1-2	-	TGTGCCAGTACCTCAGATGGGAAAGAGGGCTATGGCTACACCTTC	CASTSDGKEGYGYTF
-	TRBV30	TRBJ1-2	TRBD1	TGTGCCTGGAGTACCATAATCTTCCGGGACAGGGGGCGGGCTAACTATGGCTACACCTTC	CAWSTIIFRDRGRANYGYTF
-	TRBV27	TRBJ1-6	-	TGTGCCAGCAGGCTGGCCAATTCACCCCTCCACTTT	CASRLANSPLHF
-	TRBV18	TRBJ2-1	TRBD2	TGTGCCAGCTCACTTTGGGCGGGAGTGTCGTACAATGAGCAGTTCTTC	CASSLWAGVSYNEQFF
-	TRBV28	TRBJ1-5	-	TGTGCCAGCAGTGGGGCAGGGTCGAGCAATCAGCCCCAGCATTTT	CASSGAGSSNQPQHF
-	TRBV5-1	TRBJ2-2	-	TGCGCCAGCAGCCACCAGAGGAGTTCCGGGGAGCTGTTTTTT	CASSHQRSSGELFF
-	TRBV7-2	TRBJ2-1	TRBD2	TGTGCCAGCAGTTCCGGACTAGCCGGCGAGCAGTTCTTC	CASSSGLAGEQFF
once	TRBV6-6	TRBJ2-5	TRBD2	TGTGCCAGCGGGGAGCGGGAGGGCCGTGAGACCCAGTACTTC	CASGEREGRETQYF
-	TRBV6-2/TRBV6-3	TRBJ2-3	-	TGTGCCAGCAGTTACAACAGAAATACGCAGTATTTT	CASSYNRNTQYF
-	TRBV7-8	TRBJ1-5	TRBD1	TGTGCCAGCAGCTTAGGGACCTGGGACAGGGGAGTTCATCAGCCCCAGCATTTT	CASSLGTWDRGVHQPQHF
-	TRBV10-3	TRBJ1-1	TRBD1	TGTGCCATCAGTGAAAAGACAGGGATCCCTGAAGCTTTCTTT	CAISEKTGIPEAFF
-	TRBV24-1	TRBJ1-2	TRBD1	TGTGCCACCAGTGTGACAGGGGACTATGGCTACACCTTC	CATSVTGDYGYTF
few	TRBV3-1/TRBV3-2	TRBJ1-2	TRBD1	TGTGCCAGCAGCCTTCACCGGGACAGGGGGCTTGGTAACTATGGCTACACCTTC	CASSLHRDRGLGNYGYTF
-	TRBV18	TRBJ2-2	TRBD2	TGTGCCAGCTCACCGGGACTAGCGGGAGACACCGGGGAGCTGTTTTTT	CASSPGLAGDTGELFF
-	TRBV14	TRBJ2-7	TRBD2	TGTGCCAGCAGCCATCGGCCGACCCCGGGGGGAAACTACGAGCAGTACTTC	CASSHRPTPGGNYEQYF
-	TRBV6-5	TRBJ1-2	TRBD1	TGTGCCAGCAGAGGGACAGTCTATGGCTACACCTTC	CASRGTVYGYTF
once	TRBV6-5	TRBJ1-5	-	TGTGCCAGCAGAGCTACGAGCGCGGGACCTCAGCCCCAGCATTTT	CASRATSAGPQPQHF
-	TRBV19	TRBJ1-5	TRBD1	TGTGCCAGTACCATGGACAGGAACCGCCAGCCCCAGCATTTT	CASTMDRNRQPQHF
-	TRBV27	TRBJ2-6	-	TGTGCCAGCAGTTTGAAGGGGTCTGGGGCCAACGTCCTGACTTTC	CASSLKGSGANVLTF
few	TRBV6-5	TRBJ1-2	-	TGTGCCAGCAGTTACGAGGCAGGGTTTTGGAATGGCTACACCTTC	CASSYEAGFWNGYTF
-	TRBV12-3/TRBV12-4	TRBJ1-1	-	TGTGCCAGTTCGAGCGATGGTGGCGGGGGAGCTTTCTTT	CASSSDGGGGAFF
-	TRBV9	TRBJ2-3	-	TGTGCCAGCAGCGTAGAAGCCCTAGCAGATACGCAGTATTTT	CASSVEALADTQYF
-	TRBV14	TRBJ2-5	-	TGTGCCAGCAGCCAAGACGAGTGGGCAGGGGAGACCCAGTACTTC	CASSQDEWAGETQYF
-	TRBV24-1	TRBJ2-1	TRBD1	TGTGCCACCAGTGACCCCGGACAGGGAAACCACAATGAGCAGTTCTTC	CATSDPGQGNHNEQFF
once	TRBV27	TRBJ2-1	TRBD2	TGTGCCAGCAGCAGGACTAGCGGGAGGACTATAAGCTCCTACAATGAGCAGTTCTTC	CASSRTSGRTISSYNEQFF
-	TRBV27	TRBJ2-7	TRBD1	TGTGCCAGCAGTCGGACAGGGCCCTACGAGCAGTACTTC	CASSRTGPYEQYF
-	TRBV7-2	TRBJ1-2	TRBD1	TGTGCCAGCAGTTTAGGACAGGGAAGGGGCTACACCTTC	CASSLGQGRGYTF
-	TRBV19	TRBJ2-1	-	TGTGCCAGTAGGCGACAGGAACGAAGCTCCTACAATGAGCAGTTCTTC	CASRRQERSSYNEQFF
-	TRBV30	TRBJ2-3	-	TGTGCCTGGAGGCGGAGTGGGGATACGCAGTATTTT	CAWRRSGDTQYF
once	TRBV15	TRBJ2-3	TRBD1	TGTGCCACCAGCATGAGACAGGGGTTGGATACGCAGTATTTT	CATSMRQGLDTQYF
-	TRBV14	TRBJ2-5	TRBD2	TGTGCCAGCAGCCAAGGGAGGCTAGCGGGACAAGAGACCCAGTACTTC	CASSQGRLAGQETQYF
-	TRBV3-1/TRBV3-2	TRBJ1-2	-	TGTGCCAGCAGACACACAGGATTCGACGGCTACACCTTC	CASRHTGFDGYTF
-	TRBV27	TRBJ1-2	-	TGTGCCAGCAGGCCATCCGGGGCTAACTATGGCTACACCTTC	CASRPSGANYGYTF
few	TRBV3-1/TRBV3-2	TRBJ1-4	TRBD1	TGTGCCAGCAGCCTCCGGACAGGGCTCGAAAAACTGTTTTTT	CASSLRTGLEKLFF
-	TRBV7-2	TRBJ1-2	TRBD1	TGTGCCAGCAGCCCTACAGGGGACTATGGCTACACCTTC	CASSPTGDYGYTF
-	TRBV5-4	TRBJ2-6	TRBD1	TGTGCCAGCAGCTTGGGGACAGGGCGCTCTGGGGCCAACGTCCTGACTTTC	CASSLGTGRSGANVLTF
once	TRBV10-2	TRBJ1-2	-	TGCGCCACCATCGGGGACACTAACTATGGCTACACCTTC	CATIGDTNYGYTF
-	TRBV10-3	TRBJ2-3	TRBD2	TGTGCCATCAGTGTTTCTAGCGGGAGGGCCCTGACAGATACGCAGTATTTT	CAISVSSGRALTDTQYF
-	TRBV19	TRBJ1-5	-	TGTGCCAGTAGTACAGGGAATCGATTTGGCAATCAGCCCCAGCATTTT	CASSTGNRFGNQPQHF
-	TRBV20-1	TRBJ1-1	TRBD1	TGCAGGGCGACAGGGGGCACTGAAGCTTTCTTT	CRATGGTEAFF
-	TRBV19	TRBJ1-2	-	TGTGCCAGTAAAGAGGGGGTAGCGAATGGCTACACCTTC	CASKEGVANGYTF
-	TRBV29-1	TRBJ2-3	-	TGCAGCGTTGCGGAACAGACAGATACGCAGTATTTT	CSVAEQTDTQYF
-	TRBV28	TRBJ1-5	-	TGTGCCAGCAGTCCGACAGTGATCCTCAATCAGCCCCAGCATTTT	CASSPTVILNQPQHF
-	TRBV5-1	TRBJ2-1	-	TGCGCCAGCAGCTTGGCCCAAGCCGGGGATGAGCAGTTCTTC	CASSLAQAGDEQFF
-	TRBV7-8	TRBJ1-2	-	TGTGCCAGCAGCTTAGAGGTGTCCAGGCTGGGTGGCTACACCTTC	CASSLEVSRLGGYTF
-	TRBV5-4	TRBJ2-1	TRBD1	TGTGCCAGCAGCTTGGGACAGGGGGCCCACAATGAGCAGTTCTTC	CASSLGQGAHNEQFF
-	TRBV9	TRBJ1-1	-	TGTGCCAGCAGCGTAGCGCCGACGGGGAACACTGAAGCTTTCTTT	CASSVAPTGNTEAFF
-	TRBV2	TRBJ1-1	-	TGTGCCAGCAGGGGCCCCCCCGAGAACACTGAAGCTTTCTTT	CASRGPPENTEAFF
-	TRBV11-3	TRBJ2-7	TRBD2	TGTGCCAGCAGCCCGCTAAGAATGCGGGAGGGCTACGAGCAGTACTTC	CASSPLRMREGYEQYF
-	TRBV6-6	TRBJ2-3	-	TGTGCCAGCAGTTACGGGCTTCGACGGGGTACGCAGTATTTT	CASSYGLRRGTQYF
-	TRBV29-1	TRBJ2-7	TRBD2	TGCAGCGTCGCCGGGACTAGCGGGGGCGAAACCTACGAGCAGTACTTC	CSVAGTSGGETYEQYF
few	TRBV6-6	TRBJ2-7	TRBD2	TGTGCCAGCAGTCAATCCCCGGGGAGGGGCCACTCCTACGAGCAGTACTTC	CASSQSPGRGHSYEQYF
-	TRBV30	TRBJ2-6	TRBD1	TGTGCACGCTCATTAGTCGGACAGGCCTACGCTGGGGCCAACGTCCTGACTTTC	CARSLVGQAYAGANVLTF
-	TRBV6-2/TRBV6-3	TRBJ1-6	-	TGTGCCAGCAGTAAGGGGACAACTACACCCCTCCACTTT	CASSKGTTTPLHF
-	TRBV5-1	TRBJ2-7	-	TGCGCCAGCAGCCCACTCTCCCCTTCCTACGAGCAGTACTTC	CASSPLSPSYEQYF